The clone carrying this TCR beta chain was seen only a few times. What it binds is unknown. This record comes from a study of CD8 T cells in ankylosing spondylitis. MiXCR, run by TCRdb on the 5' RACE reads, gives a single entry per CDR3 protein. Among about 540,000 distinct CDR3 sequences, about an eighth were seen once, and the ten largest hold 6.8%. Study-wide points: A TCR beta motif of fewer than ten highly homologous variants seemed to mark ankylosing spondylitis blood.

Unmatched junction bases numbered 4, after V lost 6 bases and J lost 2 bases. The CDR3 is 14 amino acids. CDR1 is SEHNR, CDR2 FQNEAQ, per germline (reference sequence). The source is a male donor with ankylosing spondylitis. Input material: blood, either unsorted or a sorted T cell fraction (not recorded which). The genes are TRBV7-9 and TRBJ2-5; 9 bases agree with TRBD1. Here the CDR3 DNA reads TGTGCCAGCAGACCGACAGGGGGTCAAGAGACCCAGTACTTC. This encodes CASRPTGGQETQYF.